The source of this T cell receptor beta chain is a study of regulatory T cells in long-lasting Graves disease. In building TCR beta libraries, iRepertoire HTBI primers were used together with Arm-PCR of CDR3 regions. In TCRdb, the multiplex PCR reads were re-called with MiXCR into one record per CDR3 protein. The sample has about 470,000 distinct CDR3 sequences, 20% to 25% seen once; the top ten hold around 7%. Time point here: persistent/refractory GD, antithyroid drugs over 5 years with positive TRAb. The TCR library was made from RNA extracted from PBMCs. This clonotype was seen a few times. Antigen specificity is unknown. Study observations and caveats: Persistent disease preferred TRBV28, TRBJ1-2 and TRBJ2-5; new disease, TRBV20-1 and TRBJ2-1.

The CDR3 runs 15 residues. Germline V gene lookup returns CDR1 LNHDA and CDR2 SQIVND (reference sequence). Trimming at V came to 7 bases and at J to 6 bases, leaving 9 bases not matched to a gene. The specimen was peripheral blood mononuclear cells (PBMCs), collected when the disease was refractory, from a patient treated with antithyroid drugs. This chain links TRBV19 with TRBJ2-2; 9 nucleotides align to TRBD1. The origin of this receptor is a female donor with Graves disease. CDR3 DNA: TGTGCCAGTATTTCGGGACAGGGTGGAGCCGGGGAGCTGTTTTTT. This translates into CASISGQGGAGELFF. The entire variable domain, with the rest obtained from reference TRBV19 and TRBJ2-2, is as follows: DGGITQSPKYLFRKEGQNVTLSCEQNLNHDAMYWYRQDPGQGLRLIYYSQIVNDFQKGDIAEGYSVSREKKESFPLTVTSAQKNPTAFYLCASISGQGGAGELFFGEGSRLTVL.